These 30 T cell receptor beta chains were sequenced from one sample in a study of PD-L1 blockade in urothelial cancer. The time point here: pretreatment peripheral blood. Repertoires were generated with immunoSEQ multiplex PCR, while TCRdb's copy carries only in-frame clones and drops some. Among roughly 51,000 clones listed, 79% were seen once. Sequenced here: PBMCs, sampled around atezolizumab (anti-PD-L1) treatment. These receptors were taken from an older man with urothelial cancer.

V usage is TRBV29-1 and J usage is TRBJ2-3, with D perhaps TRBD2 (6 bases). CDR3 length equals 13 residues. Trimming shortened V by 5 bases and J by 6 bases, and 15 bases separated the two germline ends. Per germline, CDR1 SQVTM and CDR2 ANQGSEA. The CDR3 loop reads CSVRRDVDDTQYF. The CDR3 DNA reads TGCAGCGTTAGGCGGGATGTTGACGATACGCAGTATTTT.

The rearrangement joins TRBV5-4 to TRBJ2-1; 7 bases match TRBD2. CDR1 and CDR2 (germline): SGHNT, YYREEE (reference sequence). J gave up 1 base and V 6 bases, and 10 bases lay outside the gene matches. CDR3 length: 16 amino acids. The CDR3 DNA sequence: TGTGCCAGCACCCCCGTCCCGGGACTATCCTACAATGAGCAGTTCTTC. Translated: CASTPVPGLSYNEQFF.

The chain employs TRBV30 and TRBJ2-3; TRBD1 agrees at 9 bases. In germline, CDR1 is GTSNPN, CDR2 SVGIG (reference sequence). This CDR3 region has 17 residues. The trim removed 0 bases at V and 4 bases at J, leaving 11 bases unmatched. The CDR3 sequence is CAWSVRGTGKWPDTQYF. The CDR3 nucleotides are TGTGCCTGGAGTGTAAGGGGGACAGGGAAATGGCCAGATACGCAGTATTTT.

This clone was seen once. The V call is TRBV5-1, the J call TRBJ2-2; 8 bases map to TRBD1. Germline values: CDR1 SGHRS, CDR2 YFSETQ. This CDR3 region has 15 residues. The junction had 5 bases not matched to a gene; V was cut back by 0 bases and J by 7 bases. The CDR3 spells CASSLGTGSIGELFF. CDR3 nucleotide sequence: TGCGCCAGCAGCTTGGGGACAGGGTCGATCGGGGAGCTGTTTTTT.

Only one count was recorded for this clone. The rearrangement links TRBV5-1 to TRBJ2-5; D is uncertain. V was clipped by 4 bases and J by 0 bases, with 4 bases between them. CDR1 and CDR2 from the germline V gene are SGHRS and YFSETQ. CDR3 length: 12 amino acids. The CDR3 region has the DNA TGCGCCAGCAGCGAGCACCAAGAGACCCAGTACTTC. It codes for CASSEHQETQYF.

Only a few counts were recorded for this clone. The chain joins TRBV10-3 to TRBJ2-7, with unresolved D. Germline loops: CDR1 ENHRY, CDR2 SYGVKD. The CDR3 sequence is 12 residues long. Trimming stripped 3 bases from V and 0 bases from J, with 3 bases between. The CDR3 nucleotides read TGTGCCATCAGTGACGGCTCCTACGAGCAGTACTTC. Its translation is CAISDGSYEQYF.

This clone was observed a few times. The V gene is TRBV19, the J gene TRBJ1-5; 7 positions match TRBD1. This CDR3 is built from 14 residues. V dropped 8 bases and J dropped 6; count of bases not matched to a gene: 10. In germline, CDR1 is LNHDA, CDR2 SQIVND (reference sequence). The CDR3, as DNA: TGTGCCAGTCGCGGGACAGTTCTTGGTCAGCCCCAGCATTTT. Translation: CASRGTVLGQPQHF.

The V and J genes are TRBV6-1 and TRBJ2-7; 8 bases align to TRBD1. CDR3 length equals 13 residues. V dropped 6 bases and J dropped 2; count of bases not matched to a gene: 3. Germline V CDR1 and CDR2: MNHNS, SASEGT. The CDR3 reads CASRDRVTYEQYF. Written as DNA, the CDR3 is TGTGCCAGCAGGGACAGGGTGACCTACGAGCAGTACTTC.

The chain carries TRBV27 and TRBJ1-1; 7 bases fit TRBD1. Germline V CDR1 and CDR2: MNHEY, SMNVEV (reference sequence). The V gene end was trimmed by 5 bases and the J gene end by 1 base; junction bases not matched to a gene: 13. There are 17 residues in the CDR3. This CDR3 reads CASSPMTGPRGNTEAFF. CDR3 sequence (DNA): TGTGCCAGCAGTCCCATGACAGGGCCAAGGGGGAACACTGAAGCTTTCTTT.

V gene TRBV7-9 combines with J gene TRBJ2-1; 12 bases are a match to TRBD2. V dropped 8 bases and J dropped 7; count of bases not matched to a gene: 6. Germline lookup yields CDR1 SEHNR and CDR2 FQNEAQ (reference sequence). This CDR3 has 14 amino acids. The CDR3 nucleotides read TGTGCCAGCGGGTTAACTAGCGGGAGGAATGAGCAGTTCTTC. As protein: CASGLTSGRNEQFF.

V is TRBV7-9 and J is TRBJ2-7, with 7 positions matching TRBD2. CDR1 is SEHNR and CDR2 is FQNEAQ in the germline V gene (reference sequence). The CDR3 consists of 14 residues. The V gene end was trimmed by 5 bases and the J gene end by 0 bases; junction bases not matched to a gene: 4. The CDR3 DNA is TGTGCCAGCAGCCCGTGGACTAGCTCCTACGAGCAGTACTTC. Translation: CASSPWTSSYEQYF.

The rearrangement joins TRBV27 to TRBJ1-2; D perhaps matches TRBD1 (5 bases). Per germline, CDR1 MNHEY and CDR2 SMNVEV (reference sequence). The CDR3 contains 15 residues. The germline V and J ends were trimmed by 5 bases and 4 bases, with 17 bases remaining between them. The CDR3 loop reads CASSPGRGFSYGYTF. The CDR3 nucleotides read TGTGCCAGCAGTCCCGGGAGGGGATTCTCCTATGGCTACACCTTC.

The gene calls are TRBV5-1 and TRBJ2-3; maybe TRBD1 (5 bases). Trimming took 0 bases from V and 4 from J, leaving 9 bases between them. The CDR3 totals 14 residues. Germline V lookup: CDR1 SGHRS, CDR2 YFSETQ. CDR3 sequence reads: CASSLEGRADTQYF. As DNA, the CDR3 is TGCGCCAGCAGCTTGGAGGGCAGGGCAGATACGCAGTATTTT.

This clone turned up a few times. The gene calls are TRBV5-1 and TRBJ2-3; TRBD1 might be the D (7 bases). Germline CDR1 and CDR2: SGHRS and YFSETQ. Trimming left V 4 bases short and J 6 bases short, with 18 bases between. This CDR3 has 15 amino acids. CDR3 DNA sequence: TGCGCCAGCAGCCCAGGAGGGGGCGCAGCCGATACGCAGTATTTT. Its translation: CASSPGGGAADTQYF.

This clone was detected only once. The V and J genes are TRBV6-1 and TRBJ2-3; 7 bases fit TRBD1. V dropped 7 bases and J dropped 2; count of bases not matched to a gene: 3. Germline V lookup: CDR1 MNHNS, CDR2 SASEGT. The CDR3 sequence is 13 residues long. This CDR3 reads CASKDRATDTQYF. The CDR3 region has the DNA TGTGCCAGCAAAGACAGGGCCACAGATACGCAGTATTTT.

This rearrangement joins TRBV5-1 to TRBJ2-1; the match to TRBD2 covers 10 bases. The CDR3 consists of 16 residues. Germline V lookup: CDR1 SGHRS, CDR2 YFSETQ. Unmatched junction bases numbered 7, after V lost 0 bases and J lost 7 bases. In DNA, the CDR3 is TGCGCCAGCAGCTTGGTTACTAGCGGGAACGGGAATGAGCAGTTCTTC. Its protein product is CASSLVTSGNGNEQFF.

Here the CDR3 DNA reads TGTGCCAGCAGCCCATGGGTCGCCGCGGATGAGCAGTTCTTC. This gives the protein CASSPWVAADEQFF. The chain combines TRBV11-2 with TRBJ2-1; D uncertain. The CDR3 consists of 14 residues. The germline gives CDR1 SGHAT, CDR2 FQNNGV. V was pared by 5 bases and J by 8 bases, with 16 bases between. The full variable domain, in which reference TRBV11-2 and TRBJ2-1 provide the parts outside the CDR3, is EAGVAQSPRYKIIEKRQSVAFWCNPISGHATLYWYQQILGQGPKLLIQFQNNGVVDDSQLPKDRFSAERLKGVDSTLKIQPAKLEDSAVYLCASSPWVAADEQFFGPGTRLTVL.

CDR3 region: CASSYTGRGGYQETQYF. The CDR3 DNA follows: TGTGCCAGCAGCTACACTGGCCGGGGGGGATACCAAGAGACCCAGTACTTC. This chain joins TRBV5-5 and TRBJ2-5; TRBD2 agrees at 8 bases. V lost 3 bases, J lost 0 bases, and 10 bases stayed unmatched. CDR1 and CDR2 (germline): SGHKS, YYEKEE (reference sequence). The CDR3 loop spans 17 amino acids.

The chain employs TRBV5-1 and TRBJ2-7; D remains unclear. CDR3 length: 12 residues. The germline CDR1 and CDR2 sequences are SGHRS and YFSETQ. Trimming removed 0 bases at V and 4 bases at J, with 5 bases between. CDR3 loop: CASSLDGYEQYF. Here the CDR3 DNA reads TGCGCCAGCAGCTTGGACGGGTACGAGCAGTACTTC.

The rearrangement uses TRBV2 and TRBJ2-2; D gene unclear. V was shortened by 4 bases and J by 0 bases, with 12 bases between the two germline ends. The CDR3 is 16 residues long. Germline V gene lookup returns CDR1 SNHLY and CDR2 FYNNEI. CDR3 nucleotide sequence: TGTGCCAGCAGTGTAACAGATGCCCCGAACACCGGGGAGCTGTTTTTT. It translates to CASSVTDAPNTGELFF.

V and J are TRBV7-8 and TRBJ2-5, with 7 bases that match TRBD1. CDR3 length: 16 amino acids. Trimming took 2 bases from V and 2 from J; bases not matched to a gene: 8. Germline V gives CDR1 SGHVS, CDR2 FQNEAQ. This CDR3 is CASSLLPTGPQETQYF. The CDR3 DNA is TGTGCCAGCAGCTTATTACCGACAGGGCCACAAGAGACCCAGTACTTC.

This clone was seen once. The DNA of the CDR3 is TGCGCCAGCAGTGCGGGAGCAAACGAGCAGTACTTC. Translated: CASSAGANEQYF. The chain joins TRBV10-2 to TRBJ2-7; tentative D call: TRBD2 (6 bases). Germline assignment: CDR1 WSHSY and CDR2 SAAADI. V lost 4 bases, J lost 5 bases, and 9 bases lay in between. The CDR3 contains 12 residues.

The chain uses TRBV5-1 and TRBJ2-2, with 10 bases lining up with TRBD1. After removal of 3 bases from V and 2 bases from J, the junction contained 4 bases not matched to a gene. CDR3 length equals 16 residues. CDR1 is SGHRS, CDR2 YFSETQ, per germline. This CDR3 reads CASSWTGGVNTGELFF. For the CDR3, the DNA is TGCGCCAGCAGCTGGACAGGGGGGGTCAACACCGGGGAGCTGTTTTTT.

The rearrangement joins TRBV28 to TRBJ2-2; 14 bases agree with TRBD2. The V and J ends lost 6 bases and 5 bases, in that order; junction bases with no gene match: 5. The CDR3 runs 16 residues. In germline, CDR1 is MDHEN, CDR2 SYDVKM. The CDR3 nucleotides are TGTGCCAGCAGCCTCGGGACTAGCGGGAGAACCGGGGAGCTGTTTTTT. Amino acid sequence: CASSLGTSGRTGELFF.

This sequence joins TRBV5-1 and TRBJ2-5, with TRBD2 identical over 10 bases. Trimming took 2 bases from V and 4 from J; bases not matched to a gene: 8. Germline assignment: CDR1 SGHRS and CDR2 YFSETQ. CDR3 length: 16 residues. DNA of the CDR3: TGCGCCAGCAGCTTATCGAGAGCGGGGGGGGGAGAGACCCAGTACTTC. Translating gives CASSLSRAGGGETQYF.

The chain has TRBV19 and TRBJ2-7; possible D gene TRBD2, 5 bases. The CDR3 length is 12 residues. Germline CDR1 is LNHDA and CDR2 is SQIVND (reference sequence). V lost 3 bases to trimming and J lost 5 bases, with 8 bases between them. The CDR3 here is CASSMHGDEQYF. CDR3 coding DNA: TGTGCCAGTAGTATGCACGGGGACGAGCAGTACTTC.

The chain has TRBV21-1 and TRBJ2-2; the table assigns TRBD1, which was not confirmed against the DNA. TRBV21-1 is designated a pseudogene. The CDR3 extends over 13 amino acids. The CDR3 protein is CASNQAQSGELFF. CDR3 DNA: TGTGCCAGCAACCAAGCCCAGTCCGGGGAGCTGTTTTTT.

CDR3 in DNA: TGTGCCATCAGTGAGTCGGGGGACAGGGGCTCCTACGAGCAGTACTTC. This encodes CAISESGDRGSYEQYF. The chain is built from TRBV10-3 and TRBJ2-7, with 10 bases lining up with TRBD1. In germline, CDR1 is ENHRY, CDR2 SYGVKD. With V trimmed by 0 bases and J by 0 bases, 2 bases remained unmatched. CDR3 length: 16 amino acids.

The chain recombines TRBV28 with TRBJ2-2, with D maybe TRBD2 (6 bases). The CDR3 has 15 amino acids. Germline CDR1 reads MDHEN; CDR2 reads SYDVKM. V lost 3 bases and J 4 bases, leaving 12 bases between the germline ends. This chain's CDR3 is CASSLGTSSTGELFF. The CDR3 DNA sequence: TGTGCCAGCAGTTTGGGGACTTCGAGCACCGGGGAGCTGTTTTTT.

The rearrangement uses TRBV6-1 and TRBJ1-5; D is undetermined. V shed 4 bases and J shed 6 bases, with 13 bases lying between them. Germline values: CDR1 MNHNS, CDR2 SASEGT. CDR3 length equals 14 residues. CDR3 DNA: TGTGCCAGCAGTGGAGGGTTTGATAGTCAGCCCCAGCATTTT. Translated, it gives CASSGGFDSQPQHF.